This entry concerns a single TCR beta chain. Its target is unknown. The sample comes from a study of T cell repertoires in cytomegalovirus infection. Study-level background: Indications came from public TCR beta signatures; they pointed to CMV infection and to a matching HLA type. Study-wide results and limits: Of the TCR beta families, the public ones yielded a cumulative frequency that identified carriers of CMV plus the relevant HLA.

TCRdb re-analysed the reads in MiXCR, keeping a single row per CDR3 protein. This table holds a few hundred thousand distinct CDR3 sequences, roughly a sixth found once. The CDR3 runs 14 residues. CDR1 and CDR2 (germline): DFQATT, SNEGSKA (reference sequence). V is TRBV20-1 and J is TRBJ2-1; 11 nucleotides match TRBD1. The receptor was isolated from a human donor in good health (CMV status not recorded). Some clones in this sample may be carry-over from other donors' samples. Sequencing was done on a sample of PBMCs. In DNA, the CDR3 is TGCAGAGCCCGGGACAGGGGGTGGGGCAATGAGCAGTTCTTC. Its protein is CRARDRGWGNEQFF.